This is a list of T cell receptor beta chains from one sample in a study of breast tumors, draining lymph nodes, adjacent tissues. TCRdb reanalysed the multiplex PCR reads using MiXCR and keeps one entry per CDR3 protein. This table has around 43,000 distinct CDR3 sequences, 20% to 25% appearing once. The sample was breast tumor tissue. The source of these receptors is a female donor with breast cancer. Some clones in this sample may be carry-over from other donors' samples. Both conserved end residues are part of each CDR3. The D gene is left open where the match is weak. The size of a clone is reported for some rows only, either as once, few or many, or as a class for expanded clones.

V gene	clone size	D gene	J gene	CDR3 DNA	CDR3 protein
TRBV3-1	NA	NA	TRBJ2-2	TGTGCCAGCAGCCCACCACTAAACACCGGGGAGCTGTTTTTT	CASSPPLNTGELFF
TRBV5-8	many	NA	TRBJ2-1	TGTGCCAGCAGCCGGGACGGATTGAGGCAGTTCTTC	CASSRDGLRQFF
TRBV7-6	many	TRBD2	TRBJ2-3	TGTGCCAGCAGCTTAGTTAGCGGGAGTAGTACAGATACGCAGTATTTT	CASSLVSGSSTDTQYF
TRBV3-1	many	NA	TRBJ2-7	TGTGCCAGCAGCCAAGGCTACTCCTACGAGCAGTACTTC	CASSQGYSYEQYF
TRBV5-8	many	NA	TRBJ2-1	TGTGCCAGCAGCTTGCCACTCCGCAATGAGCAGTTCTTC	CASSLPLRNEQFF
TRBV20-1	many	TRBD2	TRBJ2-5	TGCAGTGCTAGAGATAGCCTAGCGGGACGGACGATACAAGAGACCCAGTACTTC	CSARDSLAGRTIQETQYF
TRBV12-3/TRBV12-4	many	NA	TRBJ2-2	TGTGCCAGCTCGATGGACAGTAACACCGGGGAGCTGTTTTTT	CASSMDSNTGELFF
TRBV19	few	NA	TRBJ2-2	TGTGCCAGTAGTGCGAAGGGGTACGTCGGGGAGCTGTTTTTT	CASSAKGYVGELFF
TRBV14	medium-sized	NA	TRBJ1-2	TGTGCCAGCAGCCAAGATTGGACGGATGGCTACACCTTC	CASSQDWTDGYTF
TRBV9	many	NA	TRBJ1-6	TGTGCCAGCAGCGTAGCCGGGGGATCACCCCTCCACTTT	CASSVAGGSPLHF
TRBV9	many	NA	TRBJ2-7	TGTGCCAGCGGTCCAGGGTCTAACTCCTACGAGCAGTACTTC	CASGPGSNSYEQYF
TRBV11-2	many	TRBD1	TRBJ2-3	TGTGCCAGCAGCTTGGGACAGTTCACAGATACGCAGTATTTT	CASSLGQFTDTQYF
TRBV2	many	NA	TRBJ2-7	TGTGCCAGCAGTGTAATGATCTACGAGCAGTACTTC	CASSVMIYEQYF
TRBV11-2	many	NA	TRBJ2-5	TGTGCCAGCAGCTTTGTAGTCGGCGGCCACCTGGGAGAGACCCAGTACTTC	CASSFVVGGHLGETQYF
TRBV9	medium-sized	NA	TRBJ1-6	TGTGCCAGCAGCGGACCCGACAGTCCTTATAATTCACCCCTCCACTTT	CASSGPDSPYNSPLHF